This is a list of T cell receptor beta chains from one sample in a study of identical twins. From the 5' RACE reads, TCRdb called clonotypes with MiXCR, one entry per CDR3 protein. The sample lists around 490,000 distinct CDR3 sequences, approximately 16% occurring once. The data also belong to a second study, concerning yellow fever vaccine responses in identical twins.

Sample: CD4+ T cells sorted from blood. The receptors stem from a young woman in good health. CDR3s include the opening cysteine and the closing phenylalanine or tryptophan. Fields, in order: clone size, J gene, V gene, D gene, CDR3 DNA, CDR3 protein. A D gene is named only where the DNA matches it firmly. A row's size may be missing; if present it is once, few, many or a size class.

>many|TRBJ2-7|TRBV5-1|NA
TGTGCCAGCAGCTTAGTACAGGGCTACGAGCAGTACTTC
CASSLVQGYEQYF
>few|TRBJ1-2|TRBV6-4|NA
TGTGCCAGCAGTGCAGGGGTCGGCTACACCTTC
CASSAGVGYTF
>many|TRBJ1-5|TRBV12-3/TRBV12-4|NA
TGTGCCAGCAGTTTGGTTGGGCCAGAACAGCCCCAGCATTTT
CASSLVGPEQPQHF
>NA|TRBJ2-6|TRBV10-2|NA
TGCGCCAGCAGTGAGCTGGAGAGCTCTGGGGCCAACGTCCTGACTTTC
CASSELESSGANVLTF
>NA|TRBJ2-3|TRBV5-5|TRBD1
TGTGCCAGCAGCTTGAGGACAGGGGAGGGCACAGATACGCAGTATTTT
CASSLRTGEGTDTQYF
>NA|TRBJ2-5|TRBV27|NA
TGTGCCAGCTATCATGCCCGGGACCAAGAGACCCAGTACTTC
CASYHARDQETQYF
>few|TRBJ2-1|TRBV10-3|NA
TGTGCCATCAGTGAGTTAGGACAAACGGGCAATGAGCAGTTCTTC
CAISELGQTGNEQFF
>NA|TRBJ1-4|TRBV12-3/TRBV12-4|TRBD1
TGTGCCAGCAGTTTAAGACAGGGGATCCCTGCAACTAATGAAAAACTGTTTTTT
CASSLRQGIPATNEKLFF
>few|TRBJ2-2|TRBV5-1|TRBD1
TGCGCCAGCAGCCATATACGGACAGGGGACACCGGGGAGCTGTTTTTT
CASSHIRTGDTGELFF
>few|TRBJ2-3|TRBV20-1|NA
TGCAGTGTAACCGACAGTTTGACAGATACGCAGTATTTT
CSVTDSLTDTQYF
>once|TRBJ2-1|TRBV19|NA
TGTGCCAGTAGTACACTCCCGGGCCTCCGGATCAATGAGCAGTTCTTC
CASSTLPGLRINEQFF
>NA|TRBJ2-1|TRBV10-3|NA
TGTGCCATCAGTGAGGGCTCAGGGAAAGGCAATGAGCAGTTCTTC
CAISEGSGKGNEQFF
>NA|TRBJ2-2|TRBV5-1|NA
TGCGCCAGCAGCCCTCCGGGACCAACCACCGGGGAGCTGTTTTTT
CASSPPGPTTGELFF
>NA|TRBJ2-3|TRBV7-9|TRBD2
TGTGCCAGCAGGCAACTAGCGATTCACACAGATACGCAGTATTTT
CASRQLAIHTDTQYF
>once|TRBJ2-7|TRBV7-6|TRBD1
TGTGCCAGCAGCACGGACAGGGGGACATCCTACGAGCAGTACTTC
CASSTDRGTSYEQYF
>few|TRBJ2-7|TRBV4-1|TRBD2
TGCGCCAGCAGCCAAGATAGGGCTAGCGGGAGTAGGGGCGAGCAGTACTTC
CASSQDRASGSRGEQYF
>few|TRBJ2-2|TRBV19|NA
TGTGCCAGTAGTATTTTCACGGATGTTCGGACCGGGGAGCTGTTTTTT
CASSIFTDVRTGELFF
>NA|TRBJ1-2|TRBV5-1|TRBD1
TGCGCCAGCAGCTCGGGACAGGGAGGTCGTGGCTACACCTTC
CASSSGQGGRGYTF
>few|TRBJ2-3|TRBV10-1|TRBD1
TGCGCCAGCAGTACCGGGACAGGGGGTACAGATACGCAGTATTTT
CASSTGTGGTDTQYF
>few|TRBJ2-3|TRBV10-3|TRBD2
TGTGCCATCGCCAAGCGGGACGTCGTATCCGATACGCAGTATTTT
CAIAKRDVVSDTQYF
>few|TRBJ2-5|TRBV20-1|TRBD1
TGCAGTGCTAGGGAGGAAGCGGCTGGATGGGGGACAGGGGGCGATAAGACCCAGTACTTC
CSAREEAAGWGTGGDKTQYF
>NA|TRBJ2-2|TRBV10-3|TRBD1
TGTGCCATCCGAGGGACAGTTAACACCGGGGAGCTGTTTTTT
CAIRGTVNTGELFF
>once|TRBJ2-1|TRBV10-1|NA
TGCGCCAGCAGTGATAGCTACCCGTGGGGCTCCTACAATGAGCAGTTCTTC
CASSDSYPWGSYNEQFF
>NA|TRBJ2-2|TRBV3-1|TRBD1
TGTGCCAGCAGCCACAACCCACAGGGGGCCGGGGAGCTGTTTTTT
CASSHNPQGAGELFF
>few|TRBJ2-5|TRBV12-3/TRBV12-4|NA
TGTGCCAGCAGTTACAAAAAAGAGACCCAGTACTTC
CASSYKKETQYF
>few|TRBJ2-6|TRBV5-1|NA
TGCGCCAGCCCCTTCGGACTCTCTGGGGCCAACGTCCTGACTTTC
CASPFGLSGANVLTF
>many|TRBJ1-5|TRBV6-5|TRBD1
TGTGCCAGCAGTTACGGCCAGGGGGATCAGCCCCAGCATTTT
CASSYGQGDQPQHF
>NA|TRBJ2-4|TRBV20-1|NA
TGCAGTGCGCCTAGGGATGACGGCAAAAACATTCAGTACTTC
CSAPRDDGKNIQYF
>NA|TRBJ1-2|TRBV10-3|NA
TGTGCCATCAGTGAGGTCGGGACACCGAACTATGGCTACACCTTC
CAISEVGTPNYGYTF
>few|TRBJ1-1|TRBV6-1|NA
TGTGCCAGCAGTCCACGAGGTTCAGGGGCAAGAATGAACACTGAAGCTTTCTTT
CASSPRGSGARMNTEAFF
>NA|TRBJ2-4|TRBV28|NA
TGTGCCAGCAGTTTGTCCCAAGGCCTCCTGTTAAAAAACATTCAGTACTTC
CASSLSQGLLLKNIQYF
>few|TRBJ1-3|TRBV29-1|NA
TGCAGCGTTTCAAAGGGTCGAGGAAACACCATATATTTT
CSVSKGRGNTIYF
>NA|TRBJ2-2|TRBV3-1|TRBD1
TGTGCCAGCAGCCTTGGGACAGGGAATGTCTGGACCGGGGAGCTGTTTTTT
CASSLGTGNVWTGELFF
>NA|TRBJ2-1|TRBV7-3|NA
TGTGCCAGCAGCTTAACGTATGCGGGCTCCTACAATGAGCAGTTCTTC
CASSLTYAGSYNEQFF
>many|TRBJ1-4|TRBV12-3/TRBV12-4|NA
TGTGCCAGCAGTTGGGACGGGGAAAAACTGTTTTTT
CASSWDGEKLFF
>few|TRBJ2-5|TRBV21-1|NA
TGTGCCAGCAGCAAAGACTGGGGAGGGCCGGGGACCCAGTACTTC
CASSKDWGGPGTQYF
>many|TRBJ2-7|TRBV28|TRBD2
TGTGCCAGCCGAGGGACTAGCGGAACCTACGAGCAGTACTTC
CASRGTSGTYEQYF
>NA|TRBJ2-7|TRBV12-3/TRBV12-4|NA
TGTGCCAGCAGTTTAGGGGCCACAAGGAGCTACGAGCAGTACTTC
CASSLGATRSYEQYF
>NA|TRBJ1-5|TRBV20-1|NA
TGCAGTGCTCCCGACCCGATCAATCAGCCCCAGCATTTT
CSAPDPINQPQHF
>NA|TRBJ1-1|TRBV12-3/TRBV12-4|TRBD1
TGTGCCAGCAGCAGAGGGGGACAGGTTGAAGCTTTCTTT
CASSRGGQVEAFF
>NA|TRBJ2-7|TRBV20-1|TRBD1
TGCAGCGCCCAACCGGGACAGGGAGCCCACGAGCAGTACTTC
CSAQPGQGAHEQYF